Following are 23 T cell receptor beta chains from one sample sequenced in a study of beta chain features in type 1 diabetes. These receptors' antigens are unknown. Study observations and caveats: All four CD4+ subsets of Type 1 diabetes patients contained TCRB CDR3s that were moderately but significantly shorter.

The authors reverse transcribed all of the isolated RNA, so sequencing captured expressed TCRB transcripts. Method: immunoSEQ multiplex PCR; TCRdb's copy keeps in-frame clones and lacks some. This table holds 500,000 to 800,000 clones, around 12% found once. Sample: naive CD4+ T cells from blood. The origin of the receptors is a man aged 25 to 40 with type 1 diabetes.

CDR3 bases: TGTGCCTTGGTAGACGGGGAGCTCGGCTACGAGCAGTACTTC. Translated: CALVDGELGYEQYF. The J gene is TRBJ2-7, the V gene TRBV30, with D possibly TRBD2 on 5 matching bases. The germline V and J ends were trimmed by 7 bases and 3 bases, with 19 bases remaining between them. The CDR3 is 14 residues long. CDR1 is GTSNPN and CDR2 is SVGIG in the germline V gene (reference sequence).

This clone was counted a few times. This chain joins TRBV5-1 and TRBJ2-7; 8 nucleotides match TRBD1. V lost 4 bases, J lost 0 bases, and 6 bases stayed unmatched. This CDR3 region has 15 residues. Germline CDR1 reads SGHRS; CDR2 reads YFSETQ. The CDR3 DNA reads as TGCGCCAGCAGCGGAGGGACAGGCAACTCCTACGAGCAGTACTTC. This encodes CASSGGTGNSYEQYF.

Only a few counts were recorded for this clone. An end of the junction does not agree with germline; a read error may underlie this. The gene calls are TRBV7-8 and TRBJ1-5, with TRBD1 matching over 8 bases. CDR3 size: 13 residues. The V gene's germline CDR1 is SGHVS and CDR2 FQNEAQ. The CDR3 loop is CASSLAQGAPRHF. Here the CDR3 DNA reads TGTGCCAGCAGCTTAGCGCAGGGGGCCCCCCGGCATTTT.

This clone occurred a few times. The V gene is TRBV5-1, the J gene TRBJ2-7; tentatively, D is TRBD1 (5 bases). Between the trimmed V and J ends, which lost 0 bases and 3 bases, there was a span of 10 bases. Germline CDR1 reads SGHRS; CDR2 reads YFSETQ. The CDR3 consists of 14 residues. DNA for the CDR3: TGCGCCAGCAGCTTGGGGCAGGGCCTCTACGAGCAGTACTTC. This encodes CASSLGQGLYEQYF.

This chain links TRBV4-3 with TRBJ1-4; D perhaps matches TRBD1 (6 bases). Trimming took off 4 bases at V and 8 bases at J, with 17 bases between the two ends. From germline, CDR1 is LGHNA and CDR2 YSLEER. This CDR3 has 15 amino acids. The CDR3 loop reads CASSPSSGAEEKLFF. CDR3 nucleotides: TGCGCCAGCAGCCCCAGCTCGGGGGCTGAGGAAAAACTGTTTTTT.

The rearrangement uses TRBV9 and TRBJ2-7; 8 nucleotides agree with TRBD1. The germline V gene encodes CDR1 SGDLS and CDR2 YYNGEE. The CDR3 covers 16 residues. V dropped 0 bases and J dropped 2; count of bases not matched to a gene: 7. The CDR3 is CASSVDAGGNAYEQYF. In nucleotides, the CDR3 is TGTGCCAGCAGCGTAGATGCAGGGGGCAACGCCTACGAGCAGTACTTC.

The V gene is TRBV5-4, the J gene TRBJ2-5; 7 bases agree with TRBD2. V trimming: 1 base; J trimming: 5 bases; junction bases outside the gene matches: 5. The CDR3 spans 14 residues. Germline CDR1 SGHNT, CDR2 YYREEE (reference sequence). CDR3 sequence: CASSLSGEGETQYF. The CDR3 DNA sequence: TGTGCCAGCAGCTTGTCGGGGGAGGGGGAGACCCAGTACTTC. Variable domain in full (rest from reference TRBV5-4 and TRBJ2-5): ETGVTQSPTHLIKTRGQQVTLRCSSQSGHNTVSWYQQALGQGPQFIFQYYREEENGRGNFPPRFSGLQFPNYSSELNVNALELDDSALYLCASSLSGEGETQYFGPGTRLLVL.

This clone was recorded a few times. CDR3 residues: CASSPGVTTNEKLFF. In DNA, the CDR3 is TGTGCCAGCAGCCCCGGTGTAACCACTAATGAAAAACTGTTTTTT. The chain employs TRBV25-1 and TRBJ1-4; D gene unclear. This CDR3 comprises 15 residues. Germline V gene data show CDR1 as MGHDK and CDR2 as SYGVNS. The germline V and J ends were trimmed by 6 bases and 2 bases, with 13 bases remaining between them.

The chain has TRBV11-3 and TRBJ1-2; 8 nucleotides align to TRBD1. The CDR3 is made up of 17 amino acids. The V segment lost 1 base and the J segment 0 bases; nucleotides outside the gene matches: 7. Germline V gene data show CDR1 as SGHNT and CDR2 as YENEEA. The CDR3 DNA is TGTGCCAGCAGCTTAGGGCAGGGGGCCCTAGCTAACTATGGCTACACCTTC. Translated: CASSLGQGALANYGYTF.

Concerning this clone: Additional DNA sequences in this sample encode the identical CDR3. The chain combines TRBV29-1 with TRBJ2-5, with 8 bases lining up with TRBD1. The length of the CDR3 is 14 residues. J gave up 0 bases and V 5 bases, and 5 bases lay outside the gene matches. The V gene's germline CDR1 is SQVTM and CDR2 ANQGSEA. CDR3 loop: CSVLDRGYQETQYF. The CDR3 region has the DNA TGCAGCGTTCTCGACAGGGGTTACCAAGAGACCCAGTACTTC.

This chain uses TRBV7-9 with TRBJ1-2; D is uncertain. The CDR3 is 15 residues long. Germline V gene sequence: CDR1 SEHNR, CDR2 FQNEAQ (reference sequence). Trimming took 5 bases from V and 4 from J, leaving 17 bases between them. The CDR3: CASSKELGDTYGYTF. CDR3 coding DNA: TGTGCCAGCAGCAAAGAGCTAGGCGACACCTATGGCTACACCTTC.

This sequence joins TRBV15 and TRBJ2-5, with TRBD1 matching 7 bases. V lost 3 bases to trimming and J lost 1 base; unmatched junction nucleotides: 2. The CDR3 contains 14 residues. The germline V gene has CDR1 LNHNV and CDR2 YYDKDF (reference sequence). The CDR3 is CATSRGQTQETQYF. The CDR3 DNA sequence: TGTGCCACCAGCAGGGGACAGACCCAAGAGACCCAGTACTTC.

The chain couples TRBV28 to TRBJ1-2, with no clear D. Germline lookup yields CDR1 MDHEN and CDR2 SYDVKM. The CDR3 loop spans 12 amino acids. V was trimmed by 7 bases and J by 9 bases, leaving 15 bases between them. CDR3 in amino acids: CASTSTSSSYTF. The CDR3 DNA sequence: TGTGCCAGCACCTCGACGTCGTCGAGCTACACCTTC.

The chain carries TRBV28 and TRBJ1-5; 8 nucleotides align to TRBD1. Germline-derived CDR1 and CDR2 are MDHEN and SYDVKM. This CDR3 is 14 amino acids long. The V segment lost 4 bases and the J segment 7 bases; nucleotides outside the gene matches: 6. CDR3 nucleotides: TGTGCCAGCAGTTCACAGGGGGGCGGGCAGCCCCAGCATTTT. The encoded protein is CASSSQGGGQPQHF.

CDR3 sequence: CASSLLLRGAMSPELFF. In nucleotides, the CDR3 is TGTGCCAGCAGCTTATTGTTGCGGGGGGCAATGTCTCCGGAGCTGTTTTTT. This chain links TRBV7-6 with TRBJ2-2; 8 bases line up with TRBD2. This CDR3 region has 17 residues. Germline V CDR1 and CDR2: SGHVS, FNYEAQ. V lost 2 bases to trimming and J lost 10 bases; unmatched junction nucleotides: 15. Supplemented by reference TRBV7-6 and TRBJ2-2, the full variable domain reads GAGVSQSPRYKVTKRGQDVALRCDPISGHVSLYWYRQALGQGPEFLTYFNYEAQQDKSGLPNDRFSAERPEGSISTLTIQRTEQRDSAMYRCASSLLLRGAMSPELFFGEGSRLTVL.

The rearrangement links TRBV5-1 to TRBJ2-5; 9 bases map to TRBD1. Germline trimming cut 4 bases from V and 1 base from J; bases unmatched to any gene: 5. The CDR3 has 15 amino acids. The germline V gene has CDR1 SGHRS and CDR2 YFSETQ. CDR3 DNA: TGCGCCAGCAGCAGCTTACAGGGGGCCCAAGAGACCCAGTACTTC. This sequence encodes CASSSLQGAQETQYF.

This chain links TRBV13 with TRBJ1-4; possible D gene TRBD1, 6 bases. This CDR3 has 12 residues. Trimming took off 5 bases at V and 7 bases at J, with 8 bases between the two ends. From germline, CDR1 is PRHDT and CDR2 FYEKMQ (reference sequence). The CDR3 loop is CASSVQGEKLFF. In DNA, the CDR3 is TGTGCCAGCAGCGTACAGGGTGAAAAACTGTTTTTT.

This clone was observed a handful of times. This sequence joins TRBV2 and TRBJ2-7; TRBD2 matches at 10 bases. The CDR3 covers 15 residues. The trim removed 5 bases at V and 2 bases at J, leaving 6 bases unmatched. Germline V gene sequence: CDR1 SNHLY, CDR2 FYNNEI. The CDR3 nucleotides are TGTGCCAGCAGTTTCCTAGCGGGGGCGACCTACGAGCAGTACTTC. This encodes CASSFLAGATYEQYF.

The chain joins TRBV29-1 to TRBJ1-4; TRBD1 matches at 9 bases. This CDR3 region has 13 residues. V lost 7 bases to trimming and J lost 12 bases; unmatched junction nucleotides: 12. CDR1 SQVTM and CDR2 ANQGSEA come from the germline V gene. CDR3 in DNA: TGCAGCGCCACCGGGACAGGGCCCCTTGAACTGTTTTTT. The encoded protein is CSATGTGPLELFF.

This chain joins TRBV7-3 and TRBJ2-3; D is uncertain. V lost 5 bases and J lost 2, with 20 bases in between. This CDR3 is built from 17 residues. Looked up from germline, CDR1 is SGHTA and CDR2 is FQGTGA. The chain's CDR3 is CASSLRSSVGNTDTQYF. For the CDR3, the DNA is TGTGCCAGCAGCCTCCGGTCTTCGGTAGGAAACACAGATACGCAGTATTTT. Complete variable domain (other parts from reference TRBV7-3 and TRBJ2-3): GAGVSQTPSNKVTEKGKYVELRCDPISGHTALYWYRQSLGQGPEFLIYFQGTGAADDSGLPNDRFFAVRPEGSVSTLKIQRTERGDSAVYLCASSLRSSVGNTDTQYFGPGTRLTVL.

The DNA for the CDR3 is TGTGCCAGCAGCGTATCGTACGTTCCAGAAAAACTGTTTTTT. This codes for CASSVSYVPEKLFF. This chain uses TRBV9 with TRBJ1-4; D ambiguous. Trimming took 1 base from V and 8 from J, leaving 12 bases between them. The CDR3 spans 14 residues. Germline V CDR1 and CDR2: SGDLS, YYNGEE.

This chain joins TRBV10-3 and TRBJ2-1; 11 bases align to TRBD1. V lost 4 bases to trimming and J lost 3 bases; unmatched junction nucleotides: 8. The CDR3 length is 17 residues. Germline-derived CDR1 and CDR2 are ENHRY and SYGVKD. The DNA for the CDR3 is TGTGCCATCAGTGTACGAGGACAGGGGGCTCGCTACAATGAGCAGTTCTTC. Its translation: CAISVRGQGARYNEQFF.

This clone was observed a few times. V gene TRBV19 combines with J gene TRBJ1-5; D is ambiguous. In germline, CDR1 is LNHDA, CDR2 SQIVND (reference sequence). Between the trimmed V and J ends, which lost 5 bases and 2 bases, there was a span of 10 bases. The CDR3 is made up of 14 amino acids. CDR3 coding DNA: TGTGCCAGTAGTTCACAGCCCGGCAATCAGCCCCAGCATTTT. It encodes CASSSQPGNQPQHF. The full variable domain, completed using reference TRBV19 and TRBJ1-5, is DGGITQSPKYLFRKEGQNVTLSCEQNLNHDAMYWYRQDPGQGLRLIYYSQIVNDFQKGDIAEGYSVSREKKESFPLTVTSAQKNPTAFYLCASSSQPGNQPQHFGDGTRLSIL.